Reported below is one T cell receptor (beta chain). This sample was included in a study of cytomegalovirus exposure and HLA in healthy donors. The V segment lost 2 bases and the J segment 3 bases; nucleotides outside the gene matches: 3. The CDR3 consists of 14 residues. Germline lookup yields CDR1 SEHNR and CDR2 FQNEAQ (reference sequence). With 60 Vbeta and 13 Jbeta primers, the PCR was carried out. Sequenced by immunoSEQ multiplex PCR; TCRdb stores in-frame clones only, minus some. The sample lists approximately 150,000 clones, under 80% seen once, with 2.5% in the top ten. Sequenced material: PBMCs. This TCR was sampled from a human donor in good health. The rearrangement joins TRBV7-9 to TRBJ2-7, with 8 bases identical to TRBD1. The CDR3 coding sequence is TGTGCCAGCAGCTTAATGGACAGGGACTACGAGCAGTACTTC. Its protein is CASSLMDRDYEQYF. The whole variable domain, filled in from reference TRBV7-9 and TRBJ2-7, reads DTGVSQNPRHKITKRGQNVTFRCDPISEHNRLYWYRQTLGQGPEFLTYFQNEAQLEKSRLLSDRFSAERPKGSFSTLEIQRTEQGDSAMYLCASSLMDRDYEQYFGPGTRLTVT.